The present entry profiles one T cell receptor (beta chain) with its context. These data come from a study of control samples from healthy donors and cancer patients. Here immunoSEQ multiplex PCR was the method, and the copy in TCRdb shows in-frame clones only, minus some. The sample carries about 75,000 clones, 94% recorded once. Per the germline V gene, CDR1 is GTSNPN and CDR2 is SVGIG (reference sequence). Losses at the gene ends were 4 bases for V and 4 bases for J; bases not matched to a gene: 2. The CDR3 covers 13 residues. Sequencing was carried out using blood. The J gene is TRBJ2-5, the V gene TRBV30, with TRBD1 matching 11 bases. This sequence originates from a woman aged 35 to 49 in good health. In DNA form, the CDR3 reads TGTGCCTGGACCGGGACAGGGGGAGAGACCCAGTACTTC. Protein product: CAWTGTGGETQYF.